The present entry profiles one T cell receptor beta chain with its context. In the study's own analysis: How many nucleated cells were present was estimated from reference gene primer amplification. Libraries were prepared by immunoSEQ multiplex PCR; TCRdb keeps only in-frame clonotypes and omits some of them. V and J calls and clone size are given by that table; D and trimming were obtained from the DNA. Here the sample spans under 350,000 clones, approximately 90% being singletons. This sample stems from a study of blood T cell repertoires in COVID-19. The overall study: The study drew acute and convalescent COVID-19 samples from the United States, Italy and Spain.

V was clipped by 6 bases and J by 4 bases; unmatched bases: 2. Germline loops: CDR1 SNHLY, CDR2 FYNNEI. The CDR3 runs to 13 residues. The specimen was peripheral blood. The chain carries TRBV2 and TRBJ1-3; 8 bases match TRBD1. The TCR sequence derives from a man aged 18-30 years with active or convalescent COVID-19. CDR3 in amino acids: CASSWDRGNTIYF. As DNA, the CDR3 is TGTGCCAGCAGCTGGGACAGGGGAAACACCATATATTTT.